Shown below are 16 T cell receptor beta chains from a single sample sequenced in a study. Each CDR3 protein is one row after TCRdb ran MiXCR on the reads. The sample holds over 1,500 distinct CDR3 sequences, 6.5% to 8.5% seen once. Sequencing input: CD4+ T cells from peripheral blood. The receptors originated from a human donor with rheumatoid arthritis.

This clonotype is labeled medium-sized. This chain uses TRBV29-1 with TRBJ2-1; D is possibly TRBD1 (6 bases). This CDR3 is 11 amino acids long. V gave up 7 bases and J gave up 10 bases, with 14 bases separating them. Germline loops: CDR1 SQVTM, CDR2 ANQGSEA. The CDR3 loop reads CSAAPGTEQFF. DNA for the CDR3: TGCAGCGCCGCACCGGGGACAGAGCAGTTCTTC.

This clonotype is termed medium-sized. The chain links TRBV6-1 to TRBJ1-5; 8 bases fit TRBD1. The CDR3 has 15 residues. Germline V gene data show CDR1 as MNHNS and CDR2 as SASEGT. The junction had 3 bases not matched to a gene; V was cut back by 2 bases and J by 3 bases. The CDR3 spells CASSEQGQDNQPQHF. In nucleotides, the CDR3 is TGTGCCAGCAGTGAACAGGGACAGGACAATCAGCCCCAGCATTTT.

Note on this clonotype: A far larger clone differs by one base, so this is likely a read error. The rearrangement joins TRBV6-6 to TRBJ1-4; TRBD1 agrees at 7 bases. The germline V gene encodes CDR1 MNHNY and CDR2 SVGAGI (reference sequence). CDR3 length equals 15 residues. V was clipped by 6 bases and J by 8 bases; unmatched bases: 12. This CDR3 is CASSHHRDRGEKLFF. In DNA form, the CDR3 reads TGTGCCAGCAGCCACCACCGGGACAGAGGCGAAAAACTGTTTTTT.

This clonotype is judged medium-sized. This chain's CDR3 is CASSVKAPYEQYF. As DNA, the CDR3 is TGTGCCAGCAGTGTGAAAGCTCCCTACGAGCAGTACTTC. V usage is TRBV6-1 and J usage is TRBJ2-7; no reliable D call. Germline V lookup: CDR1 MNHNS, CDR2 SASEGT. The ends were cut back, 4 bases at V and 2 bases at J, with 9 bases in the middle. There are 13 residues in the CDR3.

In this sample, this clonotype is medium-sized. The V and J genes are TRBV4-1 and TRBJ2-5; 12 bases are a match to TRBD2. There are 15 residues in the CDR3. With V trimmed by 4 bases and J by 5 bases, 5 bases remained unmatched. Germline V gene data show CDR1 as MGHRA and CDR2 as YSYEKL. CDR3 nucleotide sequence: TGCGCCAGCAGCCTGACCGGGACTAGCGGGGAGACCCAGTACTTC. Its translation is CASSLTGTSGETQYF.

This clonotype was picked up many times. This chain joins TRBV12-3 or TRBV12-4 and TRBJ2-5; weak D call: TRBD1 (5 bases). The germline V and J ends were trimmed by 1 base and 4 bases, with 13 bases remaining between them. The CDR3 extends over 15 amino acids. CDR3 in DNA: TGTGCCAGCAGTTTAGGGGGCAGGTCTGGAGAGACCCAGTACTTC. It codes for CASSLGGRSGETQYF.

This clonotype is labeled as medium-sized (0.01 to 0.1%). J is TRBJ2-1 and V is TRBV2; D is unresolved. Germline V gives CDR1 SNHLY, CDR2 FYNNEI. Trimming shortened V by 8 bases and J by 0 bases, and 5 bases separated the two germline ends. This CDR3 is built from 12 residues. The CDR3 protein is CASGGSYNEQFF. The CDR3 DNA follows: TGTGCCAGCGGCGGCTCCTACAATGAGCAGTTCTTC.

By share, this clonotype ranks as medium-sized. The chain recombines TRBV28 with TRBJ1-1; TRBD1 agrees at 7 bases. CDR1 and CDR2 from the germline V gene are MDHEN and SYDVKM. The CDR3 covers 16 residues. V trimming: 4 bases; J trimming: 3 bases; junction bases outside the gene matches: 11. The CDR3 protein is CASSSTQGTPDTEAFF. The CDR3, as DNA: TGTGCCAGCAGTTCCACACAGGGGACCCCCGACACTGAAGCTTTCTTT.

This clonotype counts as medium-sized. V and J are TRBV7-8 and TRBJ2-4; 11 bases are shared with TRBD1. This CDR3 comprises 14 residues. Germline CDR1 SGHVS, CDR2 FQNEAQ. V shed 5 bases, J shed 9 bases, and the junction held 6 bases outside the gene matches. CDR3 sequence: CASSQGTGGSIQYF. CDR3 nucleotide sequence: TGTGCCAGCAGCCAAGGGACAGGGGGTAGCATTCAGTACTTC.

This clonotype is termed large (0.1 to 1%). The V and J genes are TRBV2 and TRBJ1-2, with TRBD1 matching 9 bases. The V and J ends lost 5 bases and 5 bases, in that order; junction bases with no gene match: 9. Germline CDR1 is SNHLY and CDR2 is FYNNEI. CDR3 length: 15 residues. CDR3 nucleotides: TGTGCCAGCAGTATCAACAAACAGGGGGCGTATGGCTACACCTTC. Protein product: CASSINKQGAYGYTF. The whole variable domain, filled in from reference TRBV2 and TRBJ1-2, reads EPEVTQTPSHQVTQMGQEVILRCVPISNHLYFYWYRQILGQKVEFLVSFYNNEISEKSEIFDDQFSVERPDGSNFTLKIRSTKLEDSAMYFCASSINKQGAYGYTFGSGTRLTVV.

This clonotype has a count of ten or more. The V call is TRBV6-2 or TRBV6-3, the J call TRBJ2-3, with D perhaps matching TRBD1 (5 bases). Trimming stripped 6 bases from V and 2 bases from J, with 6 bases between. The germline CDR1 and CDR2 sequences are MNHEY and SVGEGT. The CDR3 has 12 amino acids. CDR3 in amino acids: CASRTDTDTQYF. CDR3 DNA sequence: TGTGCCAGCAGGACAGACACAGATACGCAGTATTTT.

By proportion, this clonotype is large. The chain carries TRBV6-1 and TRBJ1-2; D is unresolved. The CDR3 has 10 amino acids. The germline CDR1 and CDR2 sequences are MNHNS and SASEGT. V gave up 6 bases and J gave up 6 bases, with 5 bases separating them. CDR3 protein: CASREDGYTF. The CDR3 bases are TGTGCCAGCAGGGAGGATGGCTACACCTTC.

By share of the sample, this clonotype is large. The gene calls are TRBV3-1 and TRBJ1-3; D may be TRBD1 (6 bases). The germline V and J ends were trimmed by 1 base and 3 bases, with 10 bases remaining between them. The germline CDR1 and CDR2 sequences are LGHDT and YNNKEL (reference sequence). This CDR3 comprises 15 residues. DNA for the CDR3: TGTGCCAGCAGCCAAGGTTTAGGGGGTGGAAACACCATATATTTT. Protein product: CASSQGLGGGNTIYF.

This clonotype is judged medium-sized. The chain couples TRBV28 to TRBJ1-1; D gene uncertain. Deletions cut 2 bases from V and 5 bases from J, with 9 bases between. Germline CDR1 and CDR2: MDHEN and SYDVKM. This CDR3 has 13 residues. The CDR3 bases are TGTGCCAGCAGTTTAGGAAGAAGGACTGAAGCTTTCTTT. This sequence encodes CASSLGRRTEAFF.

This clonotype is large within its sample. The chain is built from TRBV7-8 and TRBJ2-2; D perhaps matches TRBD1 (5 bases). Germline CDR1 and CDR2: SGHVS and FQNEAQ. This CDR3 is 16 amino acids long. Trimming took off 1 base at V and 6 bases at J, with 15 bases between the two ends. The DNA for the CDR3 is TGTGCCAGCAGCTTAGGGGGCCTAGTTACGGCCGGGGAGCTGTTTTTT. It translates to CASSLGGLVTAGELFF.

This clonotype is termed large (0.1 to 1%). The chain joins TRBV30 to TRBJ2-7; D gene uncertain. CDR3 length: 17 amino acids. The germline gives CDR1 GTSNPN, CDR2 SVGIG (reference sequence). Trimming took 0 bases from V and 0 from J, leaving 18 bases between them. The CDR3 sequence: CAWSVQRLFPSSYEQYF. The CDR3 bases are TGTGCCTGGAGTGTACAAAGGCTTTTCCCTAGCTCCTACGAGCAGTACTTC.